The rows below give T cell receptor beta chains drawn from one sample of a study of response to subunit inactivated influenza vaccine. TCRdb called the RT-PCR reads again in MiXCR, with one record for every CDR3 protein. In the table there are about 300,000 distinct CDR3 sequences, 20% to 25% of which are singletons. The source was PBMCs from blood, collected approximately 20 months after vaccination. Receptors were obtained from a man in his fifties or sixties who received an inactivated influenza vaccine. Each CDR3 is given with its conserved first and last residue. The D gene is left open where the match is weak. Clone sizes are given selectively: once, few, many, or a class where the clone is expanded.

V gene	D gene	clone size	J gene	CDR3 protein	CDR3 DNA
TRBV3-1	.	few	TRBJ2-3	CASSLGIKGGTDTQYF	TGTGCCAGCAGCCTCGGGATCAAAGGAGGCACAGATACGCAGTATTTT
TRBV29-1	.	.	TRBJ1-2	CSVERTGPSDYTF	TGCAGCGTTGAGAGAACAGGTCCTTCGGACTACACCTTC
TRBV20-1	.	few	TRBJ2-1	CSARDSTGGACYNEQFF	TGCAGTGCTAGAGATTCGACGGGGGGCGCATGCTACAATGAGCAGTTCTTC
TRBV6-4	.	.	TRBJ2-2	CASSDVITGELFF	TGTGCCAGCAGTGACGTGATTACCGGGGAGCTGTTTTTT
TRBV7-9	.	.	TRBJ2-3	CASEWWRESTDTQYF	TGTGCCAGTGAGTGGTGGAGGGAAAGCACAGATACGCAGTATTTT
TRBV27	.	few	TRBJ1-1	CASSLPDRNTEAFF	TGTGCCAGCAGTTTACCCGACAGGAACACTGAAGCTTTCTTT
TRBV5-1	.	.	TRBJ2-2	CASSLGYTGELFF	TGCGCCAGCAGCTTAGGATACACCGGGGAGCTGTTTTTT
TRBV5-1	.	.	TRBJ2-3	CASSLGVSRTDTQYF	TGCGCCAGCAGCTTGGGCGTCTCCCGCACAGATACGCAGTATTTT
TRBV4-1	.	few	TRBJ1-6	CASSQGITSSYNSPLHF	TGCGCCAGCAGCCAAGGAATTACTAGCTCCTATAATTCACCCCTCCACTTT
TRBV24-1	.	.	TRBJ2-4	CATSDLDLLAKNIQYF	TGTGCCACCAGTGATTTGGACCTACTAGCCAAAAACATTCAGTACTTC
TRBV30	.	.	TRBJ1-4	CAFGSGYQDEKLFF	TGTGCCTTCGGCTCGGGCTATCAAGACGAAAAACTGTTTTTT
TRBV5-1	.	few	TRBJ1-1	CASSPGSLNTEAFF	TGCGCCAGCAGCCCGGGATCACTGAACACTGAAGCTTTCTTT
TRBV7-3	TRBD1	once	TRBJ2-3	CASSALGQGVIADTQYF	TGTGCCAGCAGCGCCCTGGGACAGGGGGTAATAGCAGATACGCAGTATTTT
TRBV27	TRBD2	.	TRBJ2-1	CASSLIAGIIYNEQFF	TGTGCCAGCAGTTTAATAGCGGGTATTATTTACAATGAGCAGTTCTTC
TRBV6-1	.	.	TRBJ2-7	CASSPVWGSYEQYF	TGTGCCAGCAGCCCAGTGTGGGGCTCCTACGAGCAGTACTTC
TRBV2	TRBD1	few	TRBJ1-2	CASSELGQGANGYTF	TGTGCCAGCAGTGAGTTGGGACAGGGGGCTAATGGCTACACCTTC
TRBV5-1	.	few	TRBJ2-2	CASSLVSTGGELFF	TGCGCCAGCAGCTTGGTGTCCACTGGCGGGGAGCTGTTTTTT
TRBV7-8	.	.	TRBJ1-5	CASSLNRVSNQPQHF	TGTGCCAGCAGCTTAAACAGGGTTAGCAATCAGCCCCAGCATTTT
TRBV15	.	.	TRBJ2-1	CATSREGGATEQFF	TGTGCCACCAGCAGAGAGGGGGGAGCGACTGAGCAGTTCTTC
TRBV10-3	TRBD1	.	TRBJ2-2	CAISETQGLTGELFF	TGTGCCATCAGTGAGACACAGGGGCTCACCGGGGAGCTGTTTTTT
TRBV6-2/TRBV6-3	TRBD1	few	TRBJ2-3	CASSYSDRAPYSTDTQYF	TGTGCCAGCAGTTACTCGGACAGGGCTCCTTATAGCACAGATACGCAGTATTTT
TRBV20-1	.	.	TRBJ2-5	CSASSNLLAGRGETQYF	TGCAGTGCTAGTTCCAATCTATTGGCGGGACGGGGGGAGACCCAGTACTTC
TRBV4-2	.	few	TRBJ2-2	CASSQVKGGTGELFF	TGTGCCAGCAGCCAAGTAAAGGGTGGCACCGGGGAGCTGTTTTTT
TRBV5-5	.	.	TRBJ1-6	CASSLASTGWVSPLHF	TGTGCCAGCAGCTTGGCCAGCACAGGGTGGGTTTCACCCCTCCACTTT
TRBV20-1	.	.	TRBJ2-7	CSARDRRTVYEQYF	TGCAGTGCTAGAGATCGGAGGACGGTATACGAGCAGTACTTC
TRBV6-1	.	few	TRBJ1-5	CASSEAYSNQPQHF	TGTGCCAGCAGTGAGGCCTATAGCAATCAGCCCCAGCATTTT
TRBV20-1	TRBD1	.	TRBJ1-2	CSAQSRTGPGYTF	TGCAGTGCACAGAGTAGGACAGGGCCTGGCTACACCTTC
TRBV20-1	TRBD2	.	TRBJ2-2	CSAYETSGRARELFF	TGCAGTGCGTATGAAACTAGCGGGAGGGCCCGGGAGCTGTTTTTT
TRBV7-2	.	.	TRBJ1-2	CASSHRGNREYGYTF	TGTGCCAGCAGCCACCGTGGGAACAGGGAGTATGGCTACACCTTC
TRBV12-3/TRBV12-4	.	.	TRBJ1-2	CASSKDRLGYTF	TGTGCCAGCAGCAAGGACAGATTAGGCTACACCTTC
TRBV19	TRBD1	.	TRBJ2-7	CASKSGQGTNEQYF	TGTGCCAGTAAGTCGGGACAGGGGACCAACGAGCAGTACTTC